The 18 T cell receptor beta chains presented below share a single source sample, sequenced in a study of metastatic and nonmetastatic thyroid tumors. TCRdb re-called clones from the PCR reads using MiXCR. The sample consists of tens of thousands of clones, more than 9.5% of them appearing once. Patients had received no treatment of any kind before thyroid surgery. Source material: blood. The source is a female donor with papillary thyroid cancer or a benign thyroid nodule (not recorded which). Some clones in this sample may be carry-over from other donors' samples.

This clone was recorded a few times. The chain couples TRBV7-2 to TRBJ1-2; tentatively, D is TRBD1 (5 bases). The CDR3 is made up of 15 amino acids. V dropped 2 bases and J dropped 3 bases, with 13 bases sitting between them. CDR1 SGHTA and CDR2 FQGNSA come from the germline V gene. The CDR3 region is CASSLYGAEYYGYTF. CDR3 nucleotide sequence: TGTGCCAGCAGCTTATACGGGGCGGAATACTATGGCTACACCTTC.

This clone was seen at least ten times. The V and J genes are TRBV29-1 and TRBJ2-7, with D uncertain. The CDR3 is 11 amino acids. Per the germline V gene, CDR1 is SQVTM and CDR2 is ANQGSEA. Deletions cut 8 bases from V and 6 bases from J, with 14 bases between. As DNA, the CDR3 is TGCAGCATCCTAAATCCGGGCGAGCAGTACTTC. Amino acids: CSILNPGEQYF.

This clone has ten or more counts. The chain is built from TRBV30 and TRBJ1-4, with a tentative D call TRBD1 (5 bases). In germline, CDR1 is GTSNPN, CDR2 SVGIG (reference sequence). V lost 2 bases to trimming and J lost 4 bases, with 14 bases between them. CDR3 length: 15 amino acids. The CDR3 sequence: CAWSLPQGNNEKLFF. CDR3 bases: TGTGCCTGGAGTCTACCCCAGGGAAATAATGAAAAACTGTTTTTT. The complete variable domain, with remaining parts taken from reference TRBV30 and TRBJ1-4, reads SQTIHQWPATLVQPVGSPLSLECTVEGTSNPNLYWYRQAAGRGLQLLFYSVGIGQISSEVPQNLSASRPQDRQFILSSKKLLLSDSGFYLCAWSLPQGNNEKLFFGSGTQLSVL.

The sample holds many counts of this clone. The CDR3 nucleotides read TGTGCCAGCAGCGCCGCCGGGACAGACAATCAGCCCCAGCATTTT. It translates to CASSAAGTDNQPQHF. V is TRBV5-6 and J is TRBJ1-5; 7 bases fit TRBD1. Looked up from germline, CDR1 is SGHDT and CDR2 is YYEEEE. The trim removed 4 bases at V and 3 bases at J, leaving 7 bases unmatched. CDR3 length equals 15 residues.

The sample holds many counts of this clone. The chain joins TRBV7-9 to TRBJ1-1; D gene unclear. Per germline, CDR1 SEHNR and CDR2 FQNEAQ (reference sequence). V was trimmed by 0 bases and J by 8 bases, leaving 10 bases between them. This CDR3 has 13 amino acids. This CDR3 is CASSLASTPEAFF. The CDR3 region has the DNA TGTGCCAGCAGCTTAGCGTCGACACCAGAAGCTTTCTTT.

V gene TRBV11-1 combines with J gene TRBJ2-3; 11 bases match TRBD2. There are 15 residues in the CDR3. V shed 6 bases, J shed 3 bases, and the junction held 5 bases outside the gene matches. Germline values: CDR1 SGHAT, CDR2 FQDESV (reference sequence). This chain's CDR3 is CASRTLAGVTDTQYF. The CDR3 DNA reads as TGTGCCAGCAGGACACTAGCGGGAGTAACAGATACGCAGTATTTT.

This clone was counted only a few times. The chain carries TRBV25-1 and TRBJ2-3; 10 bases fit TRBD1. The V gene end was trimmed by 4 bases and the J gene end by 0 bases; junction bases not matched to a gene: 7. In germline, CDR1 is MGHDK, CDR2 SYGVNS. The CDR3 has 17 residues. The CDR3: CASSARDRGASTDTQYF. In DNA form, the CDR3 reads TGTGCCAGCAGTGCCCGGGACAGGGGCGCTAGCACAGATACGCAGTATTTT. Full variable domain (rest looked up from reference TRBV25-1 and TRBJ2-3): EADIYQTPRYLVIGTGKKITLECSQTMGHDKMYWYQQDPGMELHLIHYSYGVNSTEKGDLSSESTVSRIRTEHFPLTLESARPSHTSQYLCASSARDRGASTDTQYFGPGTRLTVL.

This clone was counted at least ten times. The chain couples TRBV7-8 to TRBJ2-5; D call uncertain. CDR1 is SGHVS, CDR2 FQNEAQ, per germline. Trimming removed 5 bases from V and 2 bases from J, with 18 bases in between. The length of the CDR3 is 16 residues. CDR3 loop: CASSPVTGRKQETQYF. In nucleotides, the CDR3 is TGTGCCAGCAGCCCCGTTACCGGCAGAAAACAAGAGACCCAGTACTTC.

This clone has a count of ten or more. With a much larger clone just one base away, this may be a read error. Other DNA sequences of this sample code for an identical CDR3. The chain has TRBV6-1 and TRBJ1-4; weak D call: TRBD1 (5 bases). The CDR3 contains 14 residues. V lost 7 bases to trimming and J lost 7 bases, with 16 bases between them. CDR1 is MNHNS and CDR2 is SASEGT in the germline V gene. Written as DNA, the CDR3 is TGTGCCAGCAACTCCCCTGGCGGGACTGAAAAACTGTTTTTT. Translated, it gives CASNSPGGTEKLFF.

This clone was counted between two and nine times. This could be a read error, since a much larger clone is one nucleotide away. The chain has TRBV27 and TRBJ2-5; TRBD2 might be the D (6 bases). The CDR3 spans 16 residues. With 2 bases removed from V and 5 bases from J, the gap between germline ends came to 18 bases. Looked up from germline, CDR1 is MNHEY and CDR2 is SMNVEV (reference sequence). The CDR3 loop is CASSLRGTRAGETQYF. CDR3 bases: TGTGCCAGCAGTTTACGGGGGACCAGGGCAGGTGAGACCCAGTACTTC.

This clone was found many times. The rearrangement links TRBV15 to TRBJ2-1; D ambiguous. V dropped 1 base and J dropped 1 base, with 8 bases sitting between them. This CDR3 has 15 amino acids. Germline CDR1 and CDR2: LNHNV and YYDKDF (reference sequence). The CDR3 DNA reads as TGTGCCACCAGCAGAGTTCCCGGGTCCTACAATGAGCAGTTCTTC. Translating gives CATSRVPGSYNEQFF.

This clone has at least ten counts. The V gene is TRBV12-3 or TRBV12-4, the J gene TRBJ1-1; D perhaps matches TRBD1 (6 bases). V gave up 5 bases and J gave up 6 bases, with 19 bases separating them. The CDR3 sequence is 15 residues long. This chain's CDR3 is CASSELGGALAEAFF. The CDR3 DNA follows: TGTGCCAGCAGTGAGCTTGGGGGGGCGTTGGCTGAAGCTTTCTTT.

This clone was seen ten or more times. The chain uses TRBV20-1 and TRBJ2-1, with D possibly matching TRBD2 (6 bases). Germline CDR1 reads DFQATT; CDR2 reads SNEGSKA (reference sequence). CDR3 length equals 14 residues. V was clipped by 1 base and J by 7 bases, with 14 bases between them. The DNA for the CDR3 is TGCAGTGCTAGAGTAACGGGAGTACAGAATGAGCAGTTCTTC. Translating it yields CSARVTGVQNEQFF.

This clone was seen many times. The rearrangement links TRBV30 to TRBJ2-2; 7 bases are shared with TRBD2. The CDR3 covers 14 residues. CDR1 GTSNPN and CDR2 SVGIG come from the germline V gene (reference sequence). The V and J ends lost 7 bases and 2 bases, in that order; junction bases with no gene match: 7. The CDR3 DNA sequence: TGTGCCTTGGCGGGAGTCTCCAACACCGGGGAGCTGTTTTTT. Its protein is CALAGVSNTGELFF.

This clone appeared many times. The chain employs TRBV7-9 and TRBJ1-4; D call uncertain. Trimming left V 1 base short and J 0 bases short, with 9 bases between. The germline V gene encodes CDR1 SEHNR and CDR2 FQNEAQ (reference sequence). CDR3 length: 16 amino acids. In DNA, the CDR3 is TGTGCCAGCAGCTTAGGTGTCCTGGCAACTAATGAAAAACTGTTTTTT. This gives the protein CASSLGVLATNEKLFF.

This clone came up many times. The rearrangement uses TRBV3-1 and TRBJ2-7, with D maybe TRBD1 (6 bases). The V end was cut by 0 bases, the J end by 8 bases, with 8 bases between. The CDR3 has 12 amino acids. Germline-derived CDR1 and CDR2 are LGHDT and YNNKEL (reference sequence). In DNA form, the CDR3 reads TGTGCCAGCAGCCAAGATAGGGGGAAGCAGTACTTC. This encodes CASSQDRGKQYF.

The chain is built from TRBV19 and TRBJ1-1, with TRBD1 identical over 7 bases. Per germline, CDR1 LNHDA and CDR2 SQIVND (reference sequence). V trimming: 7 bases; J trimming: 1 base; junction bases outside the gene matches: 6. This CDR3 is 14 amino acids long. The CDR3 is CASNPDRANTEAFF. In DNA form, the CDR3 reads TGTGCCAGTAACCCCGACAGGGCGAACACTGAAGCTTTCTTT.

This clone was observed at least ten times. J is TRBJ2-6 and V is TRBV10-3; unclear D gene. The V gene lost 7 bases and the J gene lost 2 bases, with 6 bases spanning the gap. Germline V lookup: CDR1 ENHRY, CDR2 SYGVKD. The CDR3 runs 13 residues. The CDR3 coding sequence is TGTGCCATCACTGGGACTGGGGCCAACGTCCTGACTTTC. As protein: CAITGTGANVLTF.